These 5 T cell receptor beta chains were sequenced from one sample in a study of T cell repertoires and Cas9 in healthy adults. Sequencing used immunoSEQ multiplex PCR; TCRdb keeps in-frame clones, though not all of them. Among about 22,000 clones listed, 85% to 95% were seen once. Sample: CD4+ effector T cells (CD127+, CD25-, CD137-, CD154-) from PBMCs; culture status not recorded. The receptors stem from a human donor in good health.

V is TRBV2 and J is TRBJ2-5; 8 bases match TRBD1. The V segment lost 10 bases and the J segment 4 bases; nucleotides outside the gene matches: 8. CDR1 and CDR2 (germline): SNHLY, FYNNEI. The CDR3 has 13 amino acids. This chain's CDR3 is CATTGTGPETQYF. CDR3 in DNA: TGTGCCACCACCGGGACAGGACCAGAGACCCAGTACTTC.

The CDR3 nucleotides read TGTGCCACCAGCAGGGAGAGTAGGCTGGGCACTGAAGCTTTCTTT. Its protein product is CATSRESRLGTEAFF. This chain links TRBV15 with TRBJ1-1; no clear D. The germline V gene encodes CDR1 LNHNV and CDR2 YYDKDF (reference sequence). V lost 3 bases and J 4 bases, leaving 15 bases between the germline ends. This CDR3 is built from 15 residues.

The genes are TRBV6-6 and TRBJ2-5, with 10 bases fitting TRBD1. V trimming: 5 bases; J trimming: 4 bases; junction bases outside the gene matches: 4. The V gene's germline CDR1 is MNHNY and CDR2 SVGAGI (reference sequence). The CDR3 contains 14 residues. The CDR3 coding sequence is TGTGCCAGCAGTGATAGGACAGGGGGAGAGACCCAGTACTTC. The encoded protein is CASSDRTGGETQYF.

The rearrangement links TRBV15 to TRBJ2-2; D is ambiguous. Trimming shortened V by 1 base and J by 3 bases, and 9 bases separated the two germline ends. Per the germline V gene, CDR1 is LNHNV and CDR2 is YYDKDF (reference sequence). CDR3 length equals 15 residues. In DNA form, the CDR3 reads TGTGCCACCAGCAGAGGTCACGTTGACACCGGGGAGCTGTTTTTT. It is translated as CATSRGHVDTGELFF. The complete variable domain, with remaining parts taken from reference TRBV15 and TRBJ2-2, reads DAMVIQNPRYQVTQFGKPVTLSCSQTLNHNVMYWYQQKSSQAPKLLFHYYDKDFNNEADTPDNFQSRRPNTSFCFLDIRSPGLGDTAMYLCATSRGHVDTGELFFGEGSRLTVL.

This clone occurred once. The rearrangement links TRBV2 to TRBJ2-2; 11 nucleotides align to TRBD2. The CDR3 loop spans 16 amino acids. CDR1 is SNHLY, CDR2 FYNNEI, per germline. V gave up 8 bases and J gave up 6 bases; unmatched junction bases: 11. The CDR3 protein is CASSALAGGLPGELFF. The CDR3 region has the DNA TGTGCCAGCTCGGCGTTAGCGGGGGGGCTACCCGGGGAGCTGTTTTTT.